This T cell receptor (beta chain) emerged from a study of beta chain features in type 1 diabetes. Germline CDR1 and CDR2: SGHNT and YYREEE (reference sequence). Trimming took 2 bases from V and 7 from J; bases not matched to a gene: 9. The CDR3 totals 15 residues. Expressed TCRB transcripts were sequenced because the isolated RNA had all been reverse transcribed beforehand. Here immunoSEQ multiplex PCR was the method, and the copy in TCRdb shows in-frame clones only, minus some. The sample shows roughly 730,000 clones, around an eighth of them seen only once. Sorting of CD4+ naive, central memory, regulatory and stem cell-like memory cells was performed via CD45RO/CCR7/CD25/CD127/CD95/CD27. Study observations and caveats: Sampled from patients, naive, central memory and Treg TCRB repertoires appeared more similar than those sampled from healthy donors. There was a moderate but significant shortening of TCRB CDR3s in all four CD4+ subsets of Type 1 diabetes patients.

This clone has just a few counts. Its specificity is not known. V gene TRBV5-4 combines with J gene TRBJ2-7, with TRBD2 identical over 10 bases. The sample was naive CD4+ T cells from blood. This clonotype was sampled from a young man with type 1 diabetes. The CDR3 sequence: CASSLRLAGDTEQYF. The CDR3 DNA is TGTGCCAGCAGCTTACGGCTAGCGGGGGATACAGAGCAGTACTTC.